This entry describes one T cell receptor (beta chain). Its target is not known. The data were taken from a study of cytomegalovirus exposure and HLA in healthy donors. Findings and caveats of the study: Within a later analysis, the majority of CMV-associated TCR beta chains appeared HLA-restricted. Indistinguishability led to the exclusion of some V segments, TRBV6-2 and TRBV6-3 included. As a later analysis revealed, the rate of TCR association differed by HLA locus, with DRB1 most and HLA-C fewest. TCR beta sequences reportedly predicted the HLA-A and HLA-B alleles of most subjects accurately.

The PCR made use of 60 Vbeta and 13 Jbeta primers. Only in-frame clones appear in the TCRdb table, and some are missing; sequencing was by immunoSEQ multiplex PCR. The sample features about 210,000 clones, with about 1% in its top ten. This CDR3 region has 16 residues. Germline V gives CDR1 KGHSH, CDR2 LQKENI. Losses at the gene ends were 2 bases for V and 11 bases for J; bases not matched to a gene: 15. The sequence was obtained from a woman between 25 and 40 years old in good health and CMV-seropositive. The chain recombines TRBV18 with TRBJ2-3; TRBD2 matches 8 bases. Sequencing input: PBMCs. The CDR3 sequence: CASSPAGQFPRGGQYF. In nucleotides, the CDR3 is TGTGCCAGCTCACCAGCCGGACAGTTTCCTCGGGGGGGGCAGTATTTT.